Given below is one T cell receptor beta chain in context. The sample originates from a study of blood T cell repertoires in COVID-19. The authors' processing: Amplification of reference gene primers provided the estimated nucleated cell counts. Assay: immunoSEQ multiplex PCR; the TCRdb copy retains only in-frame clones and omits some. That table supplies the V and J calls and clone size; D and trimming were determined from the DNA. The data hold 200,000 to 300,000 clones, with 75% to 90% observed a single time. The germline CDR1 and CDR2 sequences are MNHEY and SVGAGI. The CDR3 extends over 12 amino acids. The V and J ends lost 8 bases and 3 bases, in that order; junction bases with no gene match: 2.

The sequenced sample consisted of peripheral blood. The sequence came from a man aged 25 to 45 with active or convalescent COVID-19. The chain combines TRBV6-5 with TRBJ1-2, with TRBD1 matching over 8 bases. The chain's CDR3 is CASGQGDYGYTF. CDR3 sequence (DNA): TGTGCCAGCGGACAGGGAGACTATGGCTACACCTTC.